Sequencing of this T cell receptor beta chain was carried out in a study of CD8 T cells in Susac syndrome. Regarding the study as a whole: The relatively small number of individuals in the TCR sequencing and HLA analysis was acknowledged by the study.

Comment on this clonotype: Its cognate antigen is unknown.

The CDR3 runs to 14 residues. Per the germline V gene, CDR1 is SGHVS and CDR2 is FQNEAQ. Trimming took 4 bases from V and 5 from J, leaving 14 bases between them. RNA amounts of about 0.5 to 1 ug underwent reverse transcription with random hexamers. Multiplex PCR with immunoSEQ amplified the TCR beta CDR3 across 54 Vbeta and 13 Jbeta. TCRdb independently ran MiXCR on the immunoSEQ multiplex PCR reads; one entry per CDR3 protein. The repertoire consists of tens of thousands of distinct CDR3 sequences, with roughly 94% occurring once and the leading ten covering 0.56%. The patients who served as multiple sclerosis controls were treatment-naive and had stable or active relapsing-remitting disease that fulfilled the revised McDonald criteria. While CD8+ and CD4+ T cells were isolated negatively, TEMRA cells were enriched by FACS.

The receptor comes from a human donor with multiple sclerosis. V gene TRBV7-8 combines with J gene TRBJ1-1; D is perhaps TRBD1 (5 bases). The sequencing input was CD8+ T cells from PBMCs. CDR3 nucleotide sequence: TGTGCCAGCAGCTCAGCAGGGAAATGGACTGAAGCTTTCTTT. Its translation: CASSSAGKWTEAFF.